What follows describes a single TCR beta chain. Its antigen is currently not known. Per-base qualities were not stored, and no clone one base away is much larger. The library was made by the immunoSEQ multiplex PCR assay. The multiplex PCR relied on a mix of 60 forward primers for TCR Vbeta segments and 13 reverse primers for TCR Jbeta segments. Amplification of the CDR3 region of rearranged TCR beta genes was performed with a multiplex PCR assay on genomic DNA. The Illumina HiSeq System was used to sequence the amplified TCR beta libraries as 87-base-pair reads. Concerning the study's data processing: A later analysis tallied tens of millions of unique TCR beta chains across the 666 repertoires, and approximately 9.9 million of those chains were shared by two or more donors. Raw reads were error-corrected and collapsed into unique sequences by a nearest-neighbor algorithm in which closely related sequences were merged to remove PCR and sequencing errors. V, D and J gene segments were assigned by aligning CDR3 sequences to IMGT reference sequences. For a sequence to be retained, at least a six-nucleotide match to both a V gene segment and a J gene segment was required. Rearrangements were called productive when the CDR3 lacked stop codons and stayed in frame with V and J; all others were non-productive. Following IMGT convention, CDR3 was defined as the stretch from the second conserved V-encoded cysteine up to the conserved J-encoded phenylalanine. The earlier analysis of about 590 of the donors excluded sequences that lacked an unambiguous match to a single V gene segment. An earlier analysis of almost 600 of the donors classified V segments as functional when productive rearrangements were above 56.7% and as segregating when the standard deviation between donors was above 5%. A statistical classification framework was built to diagnose cytomegalovirus status from the catalog of TCR beta chain sequences. In a later analysis, TCR nucleotide sequences were compared against IMGT/GENE-DB human TR gene sequences so that V and J genes could be assigned. In a later analysis, CDR3 sequences and most-parsimonious VDJ recombination scenarios were assigned using the TCRdist pipeline. In a later analysis, every TCR beta chain was defined by the combination of its CDR3 amino acid sequence and its V-gene family, and reads without a unique V-gene family were dropped. As a way to deal with suspected cross-contamination and a sequencing artifact, a later analysis dropped 450 to 600 nucleotide sequences that were highly shared and had low generation probability. A later analysis calculated a clonal expansion index for each public chain from normalized within-repertoire ranks of inferred template counts. In a later analysis, generation probabilities were computed with a VDJ recombination model fitted to out-of-frame rearrangements, and the resulting probabilities were checked against IGoR. In a later analysis, TCR-TCR, TCR-HLA and TCR-CMV co-occurrence was scored with hypergeometric tests, and a repertoire-size bias correction was applied to TCR pairs. To estimate false discovery rates, a later analysis permuted the HLA or CMV assignments 20 times. In a later analysis, co-occurring TCRs were grouped with DBSCAN, and TCRdist sequence similarity was added when clustering was performed within HLA-allele-positive subsets. Repertoires with fewer than 30,000 or more than 120,000 public chains, plus five repertoires with anomalous nucleotide sharing, were excluded from co-occurrence clustering. TCRdb obtained this table from immuneACCESS and retained in-frame rearrangements with V and J assigned. These tables miss some clones; where compared with another copy, unresolved V genes account for less than half of the shortfall, and the remainder is unexplained. The V and J calls and clone size are taken from that table; D and trimming were inferred from the DNA. The sample table holds about 120,000 clones, of which 70% to 85% were seen once. The ten biggest clones cover more than 2.5% of the sample.

The cohort was made up of approximately 670 healthy bone marrow donors. At the time of sampling, every cohort member was nominally healthy, though immune exposures that went unrecorded were likely present. The donor was CMV seronegative and belonged to the group of around 350 seronegative cohort members. Every donor gave a peripheral blood sample, and the peripheral blood mononuclear cells from that sample were used for TCR beta sequencing. Genomic DNA extraction from the blood cell samples was performed with the Qiagen DNeasy Blood Extraction Kit. The data are from a study of cytomegalovirus exposure and HLA in healthy donors (TCRdb year 2017). Looking at the study overall: In an earlier analysis of several hundred of the donors, 276 Gb of sequence data and roughly 100 million unique TCR beta sequences from 150 million to 200 million T cells were reported. An early release that covered roughly 600 HLA-typed donors contained about 300 gigabases of sequencing data and 75 million to 100 million unique TCR sequences. The genetic ancestry cluster associated with self-reported Caucasian donors included 81% of the 350 to 500 genotyped donors. The study was designed to test whether signatures of past pathogen exposure could be identified by cataloging public T cell receptors. The study profiled the T cell repertoires of 666 subjects by immunosequencing and related them to cytomegalovirus serostatus. Besides the first cohort of 500 to 700 subjects, a separate validation cohort made up of 120 different subjects was used. High-throughput TCR immunosequencing, statistical association of individual TCRs with disease status, and machine learning were combined to predict cytomegalovirus infection status. A later analysis re-analyzed previously published TCR beta repertoires from about 730 donors and added high-resolution HLA genotyping to study TCR occurrence patterns. Rather than using new phenotypic data, the later analysis identified candidate immune exposures from TCR beta sequences and from how often those sequences occurred across donors. In an earlier analysis of more than 550 of the donors, high-throughput TCR beta sequencing was used to judge whether each TCR beta V gene segment behaved as functional or pseudogenic. Alongside the repertoire data, information on donor age, sex, ethnicity and CMV serostatus was compiled. Genome-wide SNP genotypes for about 55% of the 666 donors were used in a later genetic analysis, which treated that subset as a discovery cohort. Every repertoire in the discovery cohort had been generated on one and the same sequencing platform. Both class I and class II loci were covered by HLA typing, at four-digit resolution. Typing coverage differed by locus: A, B, C, DRB1 and DQB1 were typed in roughly 620-630 donors, DQA1 in roughly 500, DPA1 in over 600, and DPB1 in about 450. A handful of DR-DQ haplotypes were handled as single units for association and clustering because linkage in the cohort was strong. On average, over 200,000 unique TCR beta nucleotide sequences were sequenced per donor among roughly 430 genotyped donors of the cohort, with around 19% of those sequences being non-productive.

Study-wide findings and limitations: In a later analysis, the rate of TCR association differed among HLA loci, with DRB1 alleles having the most associated TCRs and HLA-C alleles having the fewest. In this cohort, only TCR beta chains were sequenced, and detectable features were limited by the absence of alpha or paired-chain data. Correlated functional status among segregating V segments might reflect linkage disequilibrium, but an unknown experimental factor could not be ruled out. In a later genetic analysis, a missense DCLRE1C variant was associated with V-gene and J-gene trimming of TCR beta chains, and the association was replicated in an independent cohort. A cluster of highly shared sequence variants was judged likely to be a technical artifact of the sequencing pipeline. Because HLA typing was missing for some donors at each locus, association tests included only the typed subset. It was suggested by the authors that the approach could potentially be generalized to other disease states and immunological phenotypes. In a later analysis, most CMV-associated TCR beta chains were found to appear HLA-restricted, with HLA associations seemingly driven largely by CMV exposure. A total of fewer than 200 TCR beta chains were listed by the study as associated with cytomegalovirus. In an earlier analysis of around 600 of the donors, most TCR beta V segments were observed in productive rearrangements about 90% or about 30% of the time, broadly matching IMGT annotations. Because counts were too low, seventeen rarely observed V segments, including chromosome 9 orphons, were excluded from the earlier analysis of 587 of the donors. Compared with equally common non-associated chains, HLA-associated TCR beta chains in a later analysis were more clonally expanded and had lower generation probabilities. In vitro tests confirmed that a few of the cytomegalovirus-associated TCR beta chains recognize cytomegalovirus antigens. CMV serostatus was the only immune exposure information available for the cohort. Across donors, most TCR sequences were observed very rarely, whereas some public TCRs were present in many individuals. When HLA alleles, especially DR and DQ, strongly co-occurred, attributing TCR associations to individual alleles was difficult. Presence/absence analyses assumed roughly uniform sequencing depth across donors, an assumption that may not hold. A later analysis associated roughly 17,000 TCR beta sequences with specific HLA alleles at a false discovery rate of 0.05. In both the original and validation cohorts, the classifier was reported to diagnose cytomegalovirus status with high specificity and sensitivity. According to a later analysis, parvovirus B19, influenza, CMV and Epstein-Barr virus appeared linked to several top co-occurrence clusters. In a later genetic analysis, fewer N-insertions in productive TCRs were reported among donors in an Asian-associated ancestry cluster than the approximately 710-donor mean. A further reported finding was that TCR beta sequences accurately predicted the HLA-A and HLA-B alleles for most subjects in the first cohort.

The TCR comes from a woman aged 50 to 60 in good health and CMV-seronegative. The source material was PBMCs.

The CDR3: CASSPSGGDYEQYF. The bases are TGCGCCAGCAGCCCCAGCGGCGGCGACTACGAGCAGTACTTC. The receptor chain draws on TRBV5-1 and TRBJ2-5; tentative D gene TRBD2, with 5 bases matching. The J call may be in error: the DNA end matches TRBJ2-7 better. Looking up the germline V gene yields CDR1 SGHRS and CDR2 YFSETQ. The CDR3 measures 14 amino acids from cysteine to phenylalanine. Only the CDR3 part of the read is kept: 42 bases, read in frame from the first base.